Sequencing of this T cell receptor (beta chain) was carried out in a study of shared clonotypes between healthy human individuals. General study points: In the sorted subsets, rarefaction showed sequencing was incomplete despite large depth.

Positively selected for CCR7, the CD45RO-negative cells used as naive CD8 cells excluded terminally differentiated effector memory CD45RA+ cells. Within Nashville, Tennessee resided all donors, each a Caucasian adult. This clone was seen repeatedly, ten times or more. As yet, its antigen is unknown. Other DNA sequences in the same sample also yield this CDR3. Each subset's genomic DNA was split evenly across several immunoSEQ plates. Measured with immunoSEQ multiplex PCR; TCRdb has only the in-frame clones, and not every one. Of some 2 million clones detected, approximately 95% appear once; the ten largest clones hold roughly 1%. V lost 3 bases and J 5 bases, leaving 14 bases between the germline ends. Looked up from germline, CDR1 is GTSNPN and CDR2 is SVGIG (reference sequence). The CDR3 consists of 13 residues.

The sequence came from a man in his late teens or twenties in good health. Source material: naive CD8+ T cells sorted from blood. The J gene is TRBJ2-7, the V gene TRBV30; D uncertain. Here the CDR3 reads CAWSVNAPHEQYF. Here the CDR3 DNA reads TGTGCCTGGAGCGTCAACGCCCCCCACGAGCAGTACTTC.